This TCR beta chain was identified during a study of control samples from healthy donors and cancer patients. Profiling relied on immunoSEQ multiplex PCR, and the TCRdb table lists in-frame clones only, not all of them. The sample carries about 100,000 clones, about 90% recorded once. Trimming stripped 0 bases from V and 0 bases from J, with 11 bases between. From germline, CDR1 is LGHNA and CDR2 YSLEER. This CDR3 has 16 amino acids. The origin of this receptor is a woman in her 50s in good health. Sequenced material: blood. The V call is TRBV4-3, the J call TRBJ1-1, with TRBD1 as a possible D gene (5 bases). This chain's CDR3 is CASSQDRGQLNTEAFF. DNA for the CDR3: TGCGCCAGCAGCCAAGATCGCGGACAACTGAACACTGAAGCTTTCTTT.